The present T cell receptor (beta chain) was sequenced within a study of CD8+CD57+ T cells in acquired aplastic anemia. For this clonotype: Compared with germline, one end of the junction differs, possibly owing to a read error.

The CDR3 is made up of 12 amino acids. Germline values: CDR1 DFQATT, CDR2 SNEGSKA (reference sequence). For CDR3 and TCR beta VDJ profiling, genomic DNA was the template used. Via MiXCR, TCRdb re-called the reads, giving one row per CDR3 protein. The sample lists hundreds of thousands of distinct CDR3 sequences; under 80% were seen once. The specimen was sorted CD4+, CD8+, or CD8+CD57+ T cells (not recorded which) from PBMCs. The chain joins TRBV20-1 to TRBJ2-5; D is ambiguous. This clonotype originated in a human donor in good health, serving as a control. CDR3 sequence reads: CSVLGRRETQYF. CDR3 DNA: TGCAGCGTTTTAGGCCGGCGAGAGACACAGTACTTC.